This T cell receptor (beta chain) emerged from a study of brain T cells in children with intractable seizures (dated by TCRdb to about 2021). At the level of the whole study: A NanoString immunology panel was first used to screen resected brain tissue from around 57 pediatric epilepsy surgery cases for immune gene transcripts. Among the roughly twelve selected surgery cases, eight also had pre-surgery blood sequenced, leaving four with brain tissue only.

Clipping removes 2 bases from V and 4 bases from J, with 4 as the unmatched junction base count. CDR1 SGHTA and CDR2 FQGNSA were looked up in the germline V gene. There are 15 amino acids in the CDR3, from cysteine to phenylalanine inclusive. Only the CDR3 DNA stays, 45 bases, in frame from base 1. This specimen's time point label, per the study, means: resected brain tissue, or blood drawn just prior to surgery. The surgery cases showing the highest brain T cell transcript signatures were chosen for TCR beta chain sequencing of brain tissue and, when available, of blood. Before surgery, the patients had been given at least one anti-epileptic drug. TCR-sequenced patients were children with drug-resistant epilepsy due to tuberous sclerosis complex, focal cortical dysplasia, Rasmussen encephalitis or hemimegalencephaly. Blood samples were drawn just before the epilepsy surgery. Bulk genomic DNA was extracted from unsorted brain tissue and whole blood with the Monarch genomic DNA purification kit.

With respect to this clone: This clone's antigen is unknown. No much larger clone is present one base from it, and per-base qualities are unavailable.

Beyond this particular receptor, the publication reports: Viral specificity was inferred only from CDR3 sequence similarity, and patients' HCMV serostatus was unknown. Because pre- and post-surgery blood were sequenced to different depths, clones absent from the pre-surgery sample may reflect undersampling.

The immunoSEQ assay was used to generate TCR beta chain sequences from genomic DNA. In the original analysis: CDR3 sequences that did not begin with the conserved framework cysteine at position 104 were removed by hand. Clonality was calculated as one minus the normalized Shannon's Diversity Index, with values ranging from 0 (maximal diversity) to 1 (oligoclonal). Chi-squared comparison-of-proportions tests assessed whether the same CDR3 differed in frequency between samples, such as brain versus blood. Public clonotypes were identified by searching immuneACCESS, and similarity to known antiviral clonotypes was assessed with the VDJdb browser. TCRdb re-hosts the immuneACCESS table, in-frame sequences only. Its copies lack some clones; in the studies checked, an unresolved V gene accounts for under half of them, and the cause for the rest is not known. V and J calls and clone size are as listed in that table; D and trimming were resolved from the DNA. This sample comprises 70,000 to 85,000 clones, around 91% of them detected only once. Of the sample, approximately 25% is held by the ten largest clones.

The sample in question was peripheral blood, obtained at surgery. The clonotype comes from a girl aged 2-15 years with Rasmussen encephalitis and intractable seizures. The chain uses TRBV7-2 and TRBJ1-4, and 7 junctional nucleotides match TRBD1. The DNA sequence is as follows: TGTGCCAGCAGCTTAAGGGGGCCGGGTAATGAAAAACTGTTTTTT. Translated, it reads CASSLRGPGNEKLFF.